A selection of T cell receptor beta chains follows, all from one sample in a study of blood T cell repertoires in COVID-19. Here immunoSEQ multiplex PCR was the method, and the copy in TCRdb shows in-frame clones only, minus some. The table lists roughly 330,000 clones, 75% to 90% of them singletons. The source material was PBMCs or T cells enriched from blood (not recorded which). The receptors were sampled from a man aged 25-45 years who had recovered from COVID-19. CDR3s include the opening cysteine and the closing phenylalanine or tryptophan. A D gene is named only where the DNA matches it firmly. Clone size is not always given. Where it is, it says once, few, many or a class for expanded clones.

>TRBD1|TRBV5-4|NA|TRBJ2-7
TGTGCCAGCAGCTTTGGGACAGGCCCCTGGGGATCCTACGAGCAGTACTTC
CASSFGTGPWGSYEQYF
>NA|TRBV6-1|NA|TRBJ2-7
TGTGCCAGCAGTGAACCGCGGTCCTACGAGCAGTACTTC
CASSEPRSYEQYF
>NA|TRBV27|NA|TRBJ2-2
TGTGCCAGCAGTTTATTTGGTGGACGGGGAGGCACCGGGGAGCTGTTTTTT
CASSLFGGRGGTGELFF
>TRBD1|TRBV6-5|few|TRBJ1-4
TGTGCCAGCAGTTACCAGGGGGCGGATGAAAAACTGTTTTTT
CASSYQGADEKLFF
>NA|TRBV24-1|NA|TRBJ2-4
TGTGCCACCAGTGATCCCCCGCCTAACAACATTCAGTACTTC
CATSDPPPNNIQYF
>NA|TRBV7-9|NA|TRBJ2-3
TGTGCCAGCAGCCGCCTGAGCGGACCCCAAGATACGCAGTATTTT
CASSRLSGPQDTQYF
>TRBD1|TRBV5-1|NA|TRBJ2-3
TGCGCCAGCAGCTCCGGACAGGGGGCAGATACGCAGTATTTT
CASSSGQGADTQYF
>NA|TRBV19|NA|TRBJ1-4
TGTGCCAGTAGTATTAATCTGGAGGAAAAACTGTTTTTT
CASSINLEEKLFF
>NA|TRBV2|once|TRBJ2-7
TGTGCCAGCAGTGCACAGGGCTCCTACGAGCAGTACTTC
CASSAQGSYEQYF
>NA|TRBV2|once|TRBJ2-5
TGTGCCAGCAGGGTCGACGGGGGAGAGACCCAGTACTTC
CASRVDGGETQYF
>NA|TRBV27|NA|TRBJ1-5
TGTGCCAGCAGACAAAACGACATAGAGAATCAGCCCCAGCATTTT
CASRQNDIENQPQHF
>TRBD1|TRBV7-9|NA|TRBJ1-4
TGTGCCAGCAGCCCCCCGGGACAGGGTGAAAAACTGTTTTTT
CASSPPGQGEKLFF
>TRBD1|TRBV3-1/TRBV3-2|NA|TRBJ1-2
TGTGCCAGCAGCCGAGGACAGGGGCCGTCTTATGGCTACACCTTC
CASSRGQGPSYGYTF
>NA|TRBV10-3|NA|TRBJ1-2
TGTGCCATCAGTGAGTCGATAGCTAACTATGGCTACACCTTC
CAISESIANYGYTF
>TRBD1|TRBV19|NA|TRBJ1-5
TGTGCCAGTAGTATTCGGCAGGGGGCAAGGCCCCAGCATTTT
CASSIRQGARPQHF
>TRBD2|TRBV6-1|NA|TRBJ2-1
TGTGCCAGCAGTGACCCGGGACTAGCGGGTAATGAGCAGTTCTTC
CASSDPGLAGNEQFF
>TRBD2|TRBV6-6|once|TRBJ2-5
TGTGCCAGCAGTTACTCGGAGGGAGGGATTGAGACCCAGTACTTC
CASSYSEGGIETQYF
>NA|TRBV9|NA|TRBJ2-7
TGTGCCAGCAGCTTCAAGGGGGACGGAAGCTCCTACGAGCAGTACTTC
CASSFKGDGSSYEQYF
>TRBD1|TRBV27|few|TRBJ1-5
TGTGCCAGCAGTGCCTGGACAGGGGGCGATTATTATACTATTAGCAATCAGCCCCAGCATTTT
CASSAWTGGDYYTISNQPQHF
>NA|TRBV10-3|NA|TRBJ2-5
TGTGCCATCAGTGACTCCCCTCTAGAGACCCAGTACTTC
CAISDSPLETQYF
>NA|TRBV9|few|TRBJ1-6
TGTGCCAGCAGCGAGGGACAACTCAATTCACCCCTCCACTTT
CASSEGQLNSPLHF
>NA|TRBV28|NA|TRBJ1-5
TGTGCCAGCAGTTCTCACGTTAGGGGCAGCGTCAATCAGCCCCAGCATTTT
CASSSHVRGSVNQPQHF
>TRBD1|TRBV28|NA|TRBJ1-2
TGTGCCAGCAGTTTCCGAGGACAGGGACGAAGCTATGGCTACACCTTC
CASSFRGQGRSYGYTF
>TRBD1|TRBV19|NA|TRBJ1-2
TGTGCCAGTAGAGACAGGGGCCATGGCTACACCTTC
CASRDRGHGYTF
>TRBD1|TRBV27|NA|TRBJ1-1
TGTGCCAGCAGTTTTATGACAGGGGAAGCTTTCTTT
CASSFMTGEAFF
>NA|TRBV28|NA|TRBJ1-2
TGTGCCAGCAGTTTAAACAGCTATGGCTACACCTTC
CASSLNSYGYTF
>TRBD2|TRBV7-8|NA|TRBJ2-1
TGTGCCAGCAGCTCGATTTGGGGGGGGTCCTACAATGAGCAGTTCTTC
CASSSIWGGSYNEQFF
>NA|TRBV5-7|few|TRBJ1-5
TGTGCCAGCAACTTCCCCCACAGCAGCAATCAGCCCCAGCATTTT
CASNFPHSSNQPQHF
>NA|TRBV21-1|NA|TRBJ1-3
TGTGCCAGCAGCAAACGGAGTTTCTACTCTGGAAACACCATATATTTT
CASSKRSFYSGNTIYF
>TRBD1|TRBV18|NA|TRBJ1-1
TGTGCCAGCTCACCACAGGAGCAGACAGGGTTCACTGAAGCTTTCTTT
CASSPQEQTGFTEAFF
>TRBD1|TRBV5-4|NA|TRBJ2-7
TGTGCCAGCAGCTCCGACAGGGGGTCCTACGAGCAGTACTTC
CASSSDRGSYEQYF
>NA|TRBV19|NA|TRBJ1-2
TGTGCCAGTAGTATTTTAACAACACAGGCATCGAGGGGCTACACCTTC
CASSILTTQASRGYTF
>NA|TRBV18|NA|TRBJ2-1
TGTGCCAGCTCACCTCCGCGGGGCGCCTACAATGAGCAGTTCTTC
CASSPPRGAYNEQFF
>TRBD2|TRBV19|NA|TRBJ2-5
TGTGCCAGTAGTATAGATACTAGCGGGGGTTCTCAAGAGACCCAGTACTTC
CASSIDTSGGSQETQYF
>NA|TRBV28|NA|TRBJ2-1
TGTGCCGGCAGGAGATGGGGAGGCAATGAGCAGTTCTTC
CAGRRWGGNEQFF
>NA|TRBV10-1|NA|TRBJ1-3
TGCGCCAGCAGTGACCCGACTTACTCTGGAAACACCATATATTTT
CASSDPTYSGNTIYF
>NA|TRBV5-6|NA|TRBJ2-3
TGTGCCAGCAGTTGGGGGACTCCGAGCACAGATACGCAGTATTTT
CASSWGTPSTDTQYF
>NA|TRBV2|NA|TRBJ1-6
TGTGCCAGCAGTGAATGGCCAGGGGCAAGTTCACCCCTCCACTTT
CASSEWPGASSPLHF
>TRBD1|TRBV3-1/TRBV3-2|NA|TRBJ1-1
TGTGCCAGCAGCCAACAACAGGGGAGGTCTGAAGCTTTCTTT
CASSQQQGRSEAFF
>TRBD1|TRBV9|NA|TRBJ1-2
TGTGCCAGCAGCTTTGGGACAGGTGGTGGCTACACCTTC
CASSFGTGGGYTF
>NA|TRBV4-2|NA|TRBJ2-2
TGTGCCAGCAGCCCCAGGCAGGTCACCGGGGAGCTGTTTTTT
CASSPRQVTGELFF
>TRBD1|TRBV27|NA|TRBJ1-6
TGTGCCAGCAGTTCCACAGGGGGCACTTCACCCCTCCACTTT
CASSSTGGTSPLHF
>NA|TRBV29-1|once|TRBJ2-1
TGCAGCGTACCCCGGACATGGGGACTCTCTGAACAGTTCTTC
CSVPRTWGLSEQFF
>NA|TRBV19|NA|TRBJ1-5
TGTGCCAGTAGTATTATCTGGCCCGGGAGTAGCAATCAGCCCCAGCATTTT
CASSIIWPGSSNQPQHF
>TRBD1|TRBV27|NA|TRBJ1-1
TGTGCCAGCGGGCCTGGGGTGCGACAGGGAGAAGCTTTCTTT
CASGPGVRQGEAFF
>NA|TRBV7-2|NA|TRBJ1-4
TGTGCCAGCAGCTTAGTATGGGGGGATGAAAAACTGTTTTTT
CASSLVWGDEKLFF
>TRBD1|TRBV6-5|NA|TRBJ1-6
TGTGCCAGCAGTTACGGGACAGGGGAGTCTCGGCCCCTCCACTTT
CASSYGTGESRPLHF
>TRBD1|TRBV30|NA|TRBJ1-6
TGTGCCTGGAAGGGGCAGGGGGCTAGACCCCTCCACTTT
CAWKGQGARPLHF
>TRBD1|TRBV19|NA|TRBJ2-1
TGTGCCAGTAGTATGGGACAGGGTCGCTACAATGAGCAGTTCTTC
CASSMGQGRYNEQFF
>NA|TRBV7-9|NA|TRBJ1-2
TGTGCCAGCAGCTTAGTCGAAGGGGCGGCAGGCTACACCTTC
CASSLVEGAAGYTF
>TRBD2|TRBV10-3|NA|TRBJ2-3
TGTGCCATCAGTTGGACTAGCGGGGGTGCAGATACGCAGTATTTT
CAISWTSGGADTQYF
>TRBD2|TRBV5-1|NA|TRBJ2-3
TGCGCCAGCAGCTTACCTAGCGGGGGGGCTTTGGATACGCAGTATTTT
CASSLPSGGALDTQYF
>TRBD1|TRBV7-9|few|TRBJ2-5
TGTGCCAGCAGTAATACACAGGGGACATATTGGGAGACCCAGTACTTC
CASSNTQGTYWETQYF
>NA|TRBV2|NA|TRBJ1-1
TGTGCCAGCCTATCTCCAAGGGGGAGCACTGAAGCTTTCTTT
CASLSPRGSTEAFF
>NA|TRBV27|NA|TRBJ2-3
TGTGCCAGCAGTTTAGAGCGCACAGATACGCAGTATTTT
CASSLERTDTQYF
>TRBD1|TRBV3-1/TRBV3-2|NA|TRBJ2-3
TGTGCCAGCAGCTATATACGCGGGACAGGGGGCGCAGATACGCAGTATTTT
CASSYIRGTGGADTQYF
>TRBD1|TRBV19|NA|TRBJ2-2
TGTGCCAGTAGGTACAGGGGCACCGGGGAGCTGTTTTTT
CASRYRGTGELFF
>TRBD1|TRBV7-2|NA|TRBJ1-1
TGTGCCAGCAGCCCCCGGACAGGGGTAGGAGGTGAAGCTTTCTTT
CASSPRTGVGGEAFF
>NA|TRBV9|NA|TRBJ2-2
TGTGCCAGCAGCGTAGGCAGGGGAGGGGAGCTGTTTTTT
CASSVGRGGELFF